These 16 T cell receptor beta chains share one sample of origin, sequenced in a study of vaccination and CD4 T cells after COVID-19. Antigens of these TCRs are unknown. Sequence data for DNA of cultured CD4+ T cells were generated by the Oncomine TCR Beta short-read assay. TCRdb reprocessed the PCR reads with MiXCR, giving one entry per CDR3 protein. The sample holds around 19,000 distinct CDR3 sequences, roughly 43% seen once. Treatment: approximately nine-day PBMC culture with coronavirus spike peptide pools or control peptides (ViraFEST assay). The source was CD4+ T cells from blood, cultured in vitro, collected after SARS-CoV-2 vaccination. These receptors came from a human donor who had recovered from COVID-19.

CDR3 in DNA: TGTGCCAGCAGTAGACAGGGCCCTGAAGCTTTCTTT. Its protein product is CASSRQGPEAFF. The chain combines TRBV2 with TRBJ1-1; TRBD1 agrees at 7 bases. V dropped 5 bases and J dropped 6; count of bases not matched to a gene: 3. Looked up from germline, CDR1 is SNHLY and CDR2 is FYNNEI. The CDR3 runs 12 residues.

The chain couples TRBV20-1 to TRBJ1-4, with D tentatively TRBD1 (5 bases). CDR1 is DFQATT and CDR2 is SNEGSKA in the germline V gene (reference sequence). The length of the CDR3 is 11 residues. Trimming cost V 6 bases and J 12 bases, with 14 bases left between them. The DNA of the CDR3 is TGCAGTGCCAGACGACAGACACAACTGTTTTTT. This encodes CSARRQTQLFF.

This clonotype was found a few times. The chain recombines TRBV4-3 with TRBJ1-1; 8 nucleotides match TRBD1. CDR3 length: 15 amino acids. The germline CDR1 and CDR2 sequences are LGHNA and YSLEER. The J segment lost 5 bases and the V segment lost 6 bases, leaving 11 bases of the junction unmatched. The CDR3 loop reads CASSLDDRGGTEAFF. Here the CDR3 DNA reads TGCGCCAGCAGTCTAGATGACAGGGGAGGAACTGAAGCTTTCTTT.

This clonotype came up a few times. The J gene is TRBJ2-3, the V gene TRBV7-3; 10 nucleotides align to TRBD2. The junction had 8 bases not matched to a gene; V was cut back by 2 bases and J by 0 bases. CDR3 length: 18 residues. Germline loops: CDR1 SGHTA, CDR2 FQGTGA. The CDR3 here is CASSLGAGGQGSTDTQYF. DNA of the CDR3: TGTGCCAGCAGCTTAGGAGCGGGAGGGCAGGGGAGCACAGATACGCAGTATTTT.

CDR3 residues: CSASPSGYNNEQFF. CDR3 sequence (DNA): TGCAGTGCTAGCCCTAGCGGATACAATAATGAGCAGTTCTTC. This chain joins TRBV20-1 and TRBJ2-1; the match to TRBD2 covers 7 bases. V lost 3 bases and J lost 7; bases outside the gene matches: 9. The CDR3 consists of 14 residues. Germline-derived CDR1 and CDR2 are DFQATT and SNEGSKA (reference sequence).

This clonotype showed up just a few times. The chain is built from TRBV11-3 and TRBJ1-2; D is uncertain. V lost 4 bases to trimming and J lost 3 bases, with 9 bases between them. CDR1 is SGHNT and CDR2 is YENEEA in the germline V gene. This CDR3 region has 13 residues. This chain's CDR3 is CASSSPRYYGYTF. As DNA, the CDR3 is TGTGCCAGCAGCTCGCCTCGCTACTATGGCTACACCTTC.

V usage is TRBV27 and J usage is TRBJ1-6, with 7 bases fitting TRBD1. Germline V CDR1 and CDR2: MNHEY, SMNVEV (reference sequence). Trimming cost V 5 bases and J 7 bases; bases outside gene matches: 17. The CDR3 length is 18 residues. CDR3 amino acids: CASSTLNRGSAGNSPLHF. The CDR3 DNA is TGTGCCAGCAGTACACTCAACAGGGGAAGTGCTGGCAATTCACCCCTCCACTTT.

This clonotype appeared once. The CDR3 DNA follows: TGTGCCACCGGAACTAGCTCTGGGGCCAACGTCCTGACTTTC. This gives the protein CATGTSSGANVLTF. The V and J genes are TRBV15 and TRBJ2-6, with a weak D call TRBD2 (5 bases). Trimming pared 8 bases from V and 0 bases from J, leaving 8 bases between. The CDR3 length is 14 residues. CDR1 and CDR2 from the germline V gene are LNHNV and YYDKDF (reference sequence).

This chain links TRBV6-5 with TRBJ1-3; 7 bases fit TRBD1. Germline V gene data show CDR1 as MNHEY and CDR2 as SVGAGI. J gave up 8 bases and V 2 bases, and 3 bases lay outside the gene matches. This CDR3 region has 13 residues. CDR3 residues: CASSYTRGDTIYF. The CDR3 DNA reads as TGTGCCAGCAGTTACACCAGGGGGGACACCATATATTTT.

The chain uses TRBV7-8 and TRBJ1-2; possible D gene TRBD1, 5 bases. Germline-derived CDR1 and CDR2 are SGHVS and FQNEAQ. CDR3 length: 15 residues. V was clipped by 1 base and J by 4 bases, with 13 bases between them. The CDR3 loop reads CASSLEVGGGYGYTF. Written as DNA, the CDR3 is TGTGCCAGCAGCTTAGAGGTCGGGGGAGGCTATGGCTACACCTTC.

The chain recombines TRBV10-3 with TRBJ2-5; 8 nucleotides match TRBD2. J lost 0 bases, V lost 8 bases, and 11 bases had no gene match. This CDR3 comprises 16 residues. Per the germline V gene, CDR1 is ENHRY and CDR2 is SYGVKD. CDR3: CAIAKGSGRYQETQYF. The DNA of the CDR3 is TGTGCCATCGCTAAGGGGAGCGGGAGATACCAAGAGACCCAGTACTTC.

This rearrangement joins TRBV7-2 to TRBJ2-2; 9 bases line up with TRBD2. V was pared by 3 bases and J by 1 base, with 0 bases of the junction left unmatched. In germline, CDR1 is SGHTA, CDR2 FQGNSA. This CDR3 region has 15 residues. The CDR3 DNA sequence: TGTGCCAGCAGCTTTAGCGGGAGGAACACCGGGGAGCTGTTTTTT. This encodes CASSFSGRNTGELFF.

The sample holds a few counts of this clonotype. V usage is TRBV6-5 and J usage is TRBJ2-1; TRBD2 might be the D (5 bases). V lost 1 base and J 2 bases, leaving 18 bases between the germline ends. Germline-derived CDR1 and CDR2 are MNHEY and SVGAGI. The CDR3 runs to 18 residues. For the CDR3, the DNA is TGTGCCAGCAGTTACTTAAGCGAGAACAGCGGTCCCTACAATGAGCAGTTCTTC. Protein sequence: CASSYLSENSGPYNEQFF.

This clonotype was detected a few times. V and J are TRBV29-1 and TRBJ2-3, with TRBD1 as a possible D gene (6 bases). V shed 6 bases and J shed 9 bases, with 7 bases lying between them. Germline CDR1 is SQVTM and CDR2 is ANQGSEA. This CDR3 is 9 amino acids long. As DNA, the CDR3 is TGCAGCGTCGGACAGACGCAGTATTTT. Translating gives CSVGQTQYF.

CDR3 loop: CASSPQGGQETQYF. In DNA, the CDR3 is TGTGCCAGCAGCCCACAGGGGGGTCAAGAGACCCAGTACTTC. The chain uses TRBV2 and TRBJ2-5; TRBD1 matches at 8 bases. The CDR3 runs to 14 residues. Germline V lookup: CDR1 SNHLY, CDR2 FYNNEI. With V trimmed by 6 bases and J by 2 bases, 5 bases remained unmatched.

The chain links TRBV20-1 to TRBJ2-3, with D tentatively TRBD1 or TRBD2 (5 bases each). CDR3 length: 17 residues. Germline V gives CDR1 DFQATT, CDR2 SNEGSKA (reference sequence). V lost 1 base, J lost 3 bases, and 20 bases lay in between. CDR3 coding DNA: TGCAGTGCTAGAGGGGACGTAAGGAGCAGTCGGACAGATACGCAGTATTTT. It yields the protein CSARGDVRSSRTDTQYF.